Listed below are T cell receptor beta chains from one sample, sequenced in a study of T-cell reconstitution after alpha-beta-depleted transplantation in children. TCRdb recomputed calls from the PCR reads with MiXCR, one row per CDR3 protein. This table has 750,000 to 950,000 distinct CDR3 sequences, about 16% appearing once. The sequencing used PBMCs, mostly from graft donor cells, collected 360 days after TCRalphabeta/CD19-depleted stem cell transplant. The receptor set was obtained from a male patient between 10 and 17 years old who had a stem cell transplant for acute lymphoblastic leukemia, so the T cells may come from the graft donor. The CDR3 runs from the conserved cysteine through the conserved F or W. Fields, in order: V gene, J gene, CDR3 protein.

V gene: TRBV29-1
J gene: TRBJ2-3
CDR3 protein: CSVDRDRGGGTDTQYF

V gene: TRBV20-1
J gene: TRBJ1-6
CDR3 protein: CSADRGNNSPLHF

V gene: TRBV15
J gene: TRBJ2-2
CDR3 protein: CATTLTGNTGELFF

V gene: TRBV20-1
J gene: TRBJ1-2
CDR3 protein: CSAGGQVNYGYTF

V gene: TRBV12-3/TRBV12-4
J gene: TRBJ2-3
CDR3 protein: CASSLDGRAITDTQYF

V gene: TRBV27
J gene: TRBJ2-7
CDR3 protein: CASSFGLAGGRNSYEQYF

V gene: TRBV2
J gene: TRBJ2-7
CDR3 protein: CASSVGPGQTYEQYF

V gene: TRBV28
J gene: TRBJ1-2
CDR3 protein: CASSFPDRGRSNPPHGYTF

V gene: TRBV4-1
J gene: TRBJ2-1
CDR3 protein: CASSQALVFNEQFF

V gene: TRBV27
J gene: TRBJ1-2
CDR3 protein: CASSLSPGQGVGYTF

V gene: TRBV20-1
J gene: TRBJ1-1
CDR3 protein: CSARDATAESEAFF

V gene: TRBV10-3
J gene: TRBJ1-6
CDR3 protein: CAISAWSGESPLHF

V gene: TRBV3-1
J gene: TRBJ2-1
CDR3 protein: CASSQDLWASGYGEQFF

V gene: TRBV19
J gene: TRBJ1-1
CDR3 protein: CASSGDTEAFF

V gene: TRBV20-1
J gene: TRBJ2-2
CDR3 protein: CSARPAGTSGSRELFF